A selection of T cell receptor beta chains follows, all from one sample in a study of blood T cell repertoires in COVID-19. Here immunoSEQ multiplex PCR was the method, and the copy in TCRdb shows in-frame clones only, minus some. The table includes some 110,000 clones, over 65% detected once. The sequencing input was peripheral blood. These receptor sequences come from an elderly man with COVID-19, enrolled during active disease. Both conserved end residues are part of each CDR3. A D gene is named only where the DNA matches it firmly. Clone size appears in some rows only: once, few, many, or a class for an expanded clone.

j_gene: TRBJ1-5
abundance: NA
v_gene: TRBV19
d_gene: NA
CDR3aa: CASTQTRGWNQPQHF
CDR3nt: TGTGCCAGTACACAGACCAGAGGGTGGAATCAGCCCCAGCATTTT

j_gene: TRBJ2-7
abundance: NA
v_gene: TRBV11-2
d_gene: NA
CDR3aa: CASSAGPVYEQYF
CDR3nt: TGTGCCAGCAGCGCAGGTCCTGTATACGAGCAGTACTTC

j_gene: TRBJ2-7
abundance: NA
v_gene: TRBV30
d_gene: TRBD2
CDR3aa: CAWGLAPYEQYF
CDR3nt: TGTGCCTGGGGACTAGCCCCCTACGAGCAGTACTTC

j_gene: TRBJ2-5
abundance: NA
v_gene: TRBV15
d_gene: TRBD1
CDR3aa: CATSRRQGGETQYF
CDR3nt: TGTGCCACCAGCAGAAGACAGGGCGGAGAGACCCAGTACTTC

j_gene: TRBJ1-5
abundance: few
v_gene: TRBV23-1
d_gene: NA
CDR3aa: CASIPRWRYSNQPQHF
CDR3nt: TGCGCCAGCATTCCCCGCTGGAGATATAGCAATCAGCCCCAGCATTTT

j_gene: TRBJ2-1
abundance: NA
v_gene: TRBV12-2
d_gene: NA
CDR3aa: CASRLAHHAGGNPRGDEQFF
CDR3nt: TGTGCAAGTCGCTTAGCGCATCACGCTGGCGGGAACCCTAGAGGCGATGAGCAGTTCTTC

j_gene: TRBJ1-5
abundance: NA
v_gene: TRBV4-3
d_gene: NA
CDR3aa: CASSQEAGGAPQHF
CDR3nt: TGCGCCAGCAGCCAAGAGGCAGGAGGGGCGCCCCAGCATTTT

j_gene: TRBJ2-1
abundance: NA
v_gene: TRBV2
d_gene: TRBD2
CDR3aa: CASRVGSGRAGNEQFF
CDR3nt: TGTGCCAGCAGAGTAGGTAGCGGGAGGGCCGGCAATGAGCAGTTCTTC

j_gene: TRBJ2-1
abundance: few
v_gene: TRBV6-2/TRBV6-3
d_gene: NA
CDR3aa: CASSLRAGIDEQFF
CDR3nt: TGTGCCAGCAGTTTAAGGGCAGGGATCGATGAGCAGTTCTTC

j_gene: TRBJ2-7
abundance: once
v_gene: TRBV2
d_gene: NA
CDR3aa: CASSTRRVNEQYF
CDR3nt: TGTGCCAGCAGTACACGCAGGGTCAACGAGCAGTACTTC

j_gene: TRBJ2-7
abundance: NA
v_gene: TRBV6-5
d_gene: NA
CDR3aa: CASSYGRQSYEQYF
CDR3nt: TGTGCCAGCAGTTACGGGCGCCAGAGCTACGAGCAGTACTTC

j_gene: TRBJ2-3
abundance: NA
v_gene: TRBV10-1
d_gene: TRBD2
CDR3aa: CASSGTSGSWTGYDTQYF
CDR3nt: TGCGCCAGCAGTGGGACTAGCGGGAGTTGGACGGGGTACGATACGCAGTATTTT

j_gene: TRBJ2-1
abundance: NA
v_gene: TRBV7-9
d_gene: NA
CDR3aa: CASSPPRKRLYNEQFF
CDR3nt: TGTGCCAGCAGCCCCCCCAGGAAGCGGCTATACAATGAGCAGTTCTTC

j_gene: TRBJ1-1
abundance: NA
v_gene: TRBV15
d_gene: TRBD1
CDR3aa: CATSRDLDREAFF
CDR3nt: TGTGCCACCAGCAGAGATTTGGACAGGGAAGCTTTCTTT

j_gene: TRBJ2-1
abundance: once
v_gene: TRBV4-1
d_gene: TRBD2
CDR3aa: CASSLRESGSDEQFF
CDR3nt: TGCGCCAGCAGCCTAAGAGAAAGCGGGAGCGATGAGCAGTTCTTC

j_gene: TRBJ1-5
abundance: many
v_gene: TRBV28
d_gene: NA
CDR3aa: CATIWTEGLNQPQHF
CDR3nt: TGTGCCACCATCTGGACAGAGGGCCTAAATCAGCCCCAGCATTTT

j_gene: TRBJ1-1
abundance: many
v_gene: TRBV6-5
d_gene: NA
CDR3aa: CASSYGRGPEAFF
CDR3nt: TGTGCCAGCAGTTATGGACGGGGTCCTGAAGCTTTCTTT

j_gene: TRBJ2-7
abundance: once
v_gene: TRBV5-4
d_gene: NA
CDR3aa: CASSLGQGGNSYEQYF
CDR3nt: TGTGCCAGCAGCTTGGGGCAGGGGGGTAATTCCTACGAGCAGTACTTC

j_gene: TRBJ2-3
abundance: few
v_gene: TRBV9
d_gene: TRBD1
CDR3aa: CASSVDRGGTDTQYF
CDR3nt: TGTGCCAGCAGCGTGGACAGGGGAGGCACAGATACGCAGTATTTT

j_gene: TRBJ1-5
abundance: NA
v_gene: TRBV11-2
d_gene: TRBD1
CDR3aa: CATTLDRDNQPQHF
CDR3nt: TGTGCCACCACCCTAGACAGGGACAATCAGCCCCAGCATTTT

j_gene: TRBJ2-7
abundance: NA
v_gene: TRBV5-8
d_gene: TRBD1
CDR3aa: CASSEGQGPPYEQYF
CDR3nt: TGTGCCAGCAGCGAGGGACAGGGGCCCCCCTACGAGCAGTACTTC

j_gene: TRBJ2-1
abundance: NA
v_gene: TRBV5-4
d_gene: TRBD1
CDR3aa: CASSLKGQDNNEQFF
CDR3nt: TGTGCCAGCAGCTTGAAGGGACAGGACAACAATGAGCAGTTCTTC

j_gene: TRBJ2-2
abundance: NA
v_gene: TRBV5-1
d_gene: TRBD1
CDR3aa: CASSLVEGAGELFF
CDR3nt: TGCGCCAGCAGCTTGGTCGAGGGGGCAGGGGAGCTGTTTTTT

j_gene: TRBJ2-3
abundance: NA
v_gene: TRBV6-5
d_gene: TRBD2
CDR3aa: CASSIGGTIQDTQYF
CDR3nt: TGTGCCAGCAGTATCGGGGGGACTATCCAAGATACGCAGTATTTT

j_gene: TRBJ2-5
abundance: NA
v_gene: TRBV19
d_gene: NA
CDR3aa: CASRPQGGSETQYF
CDR3nt: TGTGCCAGTAGGCCACAGGGTGGTTCAGAGACCCAGTACTTC

j_gene: TRBJ2-1
abundance: NA
v_gene: TRBV7-2
d_gene: TRBD1
CDR3aa: CASSVDREYNEQFF
CDR3nt: TGTGCCAGCAGCGTCGACAGGGAATACAATGAGCAGTTCTTC

j_gene: TRBJ2-1
abundance: few
v_gene: TRBV3-1/TRBV3-2
d_gene: TRBD2
CDR3aa: CASSQRPSGYNEQFF
CDR3nt: TGTGCCAGCAGCCAAAGGCCTAGCGGCTACAATGAGCAGTTCTTC

j_gene: TRBJ2-2
abundance: NA
v_gene: TRBV10-3
d_gene: TRBD1
CDR3aa: CAISDVDRVKLFF
CDR3nt: TGTGCCATCAGTGACGTCGACAGGGTTAAGCTGTTTTTT

j_gene: TRBJ2-7
abundance: NA
v_gene: TRBV27
d_gene: TRBD2
CDR3aa: CASSPTQGLASHEQYF
CDR3nt: TGTGCCAGCAGTCCCACACAGGGACTAGCGTCTCACGAGCAGTACTTC

j_gene: TRBJ2-5
abundance: NA
v_gene: TRBV7-9
d_gene: TRBD1
CDR3aa: CASSRDSAETQYF
CDR3nt: TGTGCCAGCAGCCGGGACAGTGCCGAGACCCAGTACTTC

j_gene: TRBJ1-1
abundance: once
v_gene: TRBV6-5
d_gene: TRBD1
CDR3aa: CASRPTTGANTEAFF
CDR3nt: TGTGCCAGCAGACCGACGACAGGGGCGAACACTGAAGCTTTCTTT

j_gene: TRBJ1-4
abundance: NA
v_gene: TRBV7-9
d_gene: NA
CDR3aa: CASSGRMVSTNEKLFF
CDR3nt: TGTGCCAGCAGCGGGCGTATGGTTTCAACTAATGAAAAACTGTTTTTT

j_gene: TRBJ2-7
abundance: NA
v_gene: TRBV30
d_gene: TRBD1
CDR3aa: CAWSVRGLGQGGYEQYF
CDR3nt: TGTGCCTGGAGTGTACGGGGACTGGGACAGGGGGGCTACGAGCAGTACTTC

j_gene: TRBJ2-7
abundance: NA
v_gene: TRBV27
d_gene: NA
CDR3aa: CASSLKGSGAYEQYF
CDR3nt: TGTGCCAGCAGTCTCAAGGGGTCAGGGGCCTACGAGCAGTACTTC

j_gene: TRBJ2-7
abundance: NA
v_gene: TRBV30
d_gene: TRBD2
CDR3aa: CAWNPERLAVREQYF
CDR3nt: TGTGCCTGGAACCCCGAGCGGCTAGCGGTGAGGGAGCAGTACTTC

j_gene: TRBJ1-2
abundance: NA
v_gene: TRBV6-2/TRBV6-3
d_gene: TRBD1
CDR3aa: CASSYTTTGDPGYTF
CDR3nt: TGTGCCAGCAGTTACACCACGACAGGGGACCCGGGCTACACCTTC

j_gene: TRBJ2-7
abundance: NA
v_gene: TRBV2
d_gene: NA
CDR3aa: CASSPGVSPTYEQYF
CDR3nt: TGTGCCAGCAGCCCAGGGGTTAGTCCCACCTACGAGCAGTACTTC

j_gene: TRBJ1-1
abundance: few
v_gene: TRBV19
d_gene: NA
CDR3aa: CATRIGVTEAFF
CDR3nt: TGTGCCACGCGGATCGGGGTCACTGAAGCTTTCTTT

j_gene: TRBJ2-7
abundance: NA
v_gene: TRBV18
d_gene: NA
CDR3aa: CASSQSAGYEQYF
CDR3nt: TGTGCCAGCTCACAGTCAGCGGGCTACGAGCAGTACTTC

j_gene: TRBJ2-7
abundance: few
v_gene: TRBV11-2
d_gene: NA
CDR3aa: CASTPGPYEQYF
CDR3nt: TGTGCCAGCACCCCAGGGCCCTACGAGCAGTACTTC

j_gene: TRBJ2-5
abundance: few
v_gene: TRBV10-2
d_gene: TRBD1
CDR3aa: CASSTTGQGAETQYF
CDR3nt: TGCGCCAGCAGTACCACGGGACAGGGTGCGGAGACCCAGTACTTC

j_gene: TRBJ2-1
abundance: once
v_gene: TRBV19
d_gene: TRBD2
CDR3aa: CASKGILAGLNEQFF
CDR3nt: TGTGCCAGTAAGGGCATACTAGCGGGACTTAATGAGCAGTTCTTC

j_gene: TRBJ1-1
abundance: NA
v_gene: TRBV28
d_gene: NA
CDR3aa: CASILLGGGGKNTEAFF
CDR3nt: TGTGCCAGCATCCTACTAGGGGGGGGAGGAAAGAACACTGAAGCTTTCTTT

j_gene: TRBJ2-4
abundance: NA
v_gene: TRBV28
d_gene: NA
CDR3aa: CASSLTGLKNIQYF
CDR3nt: TGTGCCAGCAGCCTAACAGGTCTCAAAAACATTCAGTACTTC

j_gene: TRBJ1-5
abundance: NA
v_gene: TRBV5-1
d_gene: NA
CDR3aa: CASSLVGGNQPQHF
CDR3nt: TGCGCCAGCAGCTTGGTAGGGGGCAATCAGCCCCAGCATTTT

j_gene: TRBJ2-7
abundance: NA
v_gene: TRBV5-1
d_gene: TRBD1
CDR3aa: CASSPGDRSYEQYF
CDR3nt: TGCGCCAGCAGCCCTGGGGACAGATCCTACGAGCAGTACTTC

j_gene: TRBJ2-1
abundance: NA
v_gene: TRBV19
d_gene: TRBD2
CDR3aa: CASSINRGGRINEQFF
CDR3nt: TGTGCCAGTAGTATAAATAGGGGCGGGAGGATCAATGAGCAGTTCTTC

j_gene: TRBJ1-2
abundance: NA
v_gene: TRBV28
d_gene: NA
CDR3aa: CASRVTEFYGYTF
CDR3nt: TGTGCCAGCAGAGTAACAGAATTCTATGGCTACACCTTC

j_gene: TRBJ1-2
abundance: once
v_gene: TRBV29-1
d_gene: NA
CDR3aa: CSAGGSGYTF
CDR3nt: TGCAGCGCGGGAGGGAGCGGCTACACCTTC

j_gene: TRBJ1-1
abundance: few
v_gene: TRBV6-2/TRBV6-3
d_gene: TRBD1
CDR3aa: CASSSQGAGEAFF
CDR3nt: TGTGCCAGCAGCTCCCAGGGGGCAGGTGAAGCTTTCTTT

j_gene: TRBJ2-3
abundance: NA
v_gene: TRBV4-2
d_gene: NA
CDR3aa: CASSQRHISTDTQYF
CDR3nt: TGTGCCAGCAGCCAAAGACACATCAGCACAGATACGCAGTATTTT

j_gene: TRBJ1-5
abundance: few
v_gene: TRBV10-3
d_gene: NA
CDR3aa: CAISRESGNQPQHF
CDR3nt: TGTGCCATCAGCAGGGAATCGGGCAATCAGCCCCAGCATTTT

j_gene: TRBJ2-1
abundance: NA
v_gene: TRBV24-1
d_gene: NA
CDR3aa: CATQAGRLSYNEQFF
CDR3nt: TGTGCCACGCAGGCGGGGAGGCTCTCCTACAATGAGCAGTTCTTC

j_gene: TRBJ1-1
abundance: NA
v_gene: TRBV5-1
d_gene: TRBD1
CDR3aa: CASRAGTENTEAFF
CDR3nt: TGCGCCAGCAGGGCCGGGACAGAGAACACTGAAGCTTTCTTT

j_gene: TRBJ2-2
abundance: NA
v_gene: TRBV5-4
d_gene: TRBD2
CDR3aa: CASSLAGRTRELFF
CDR3nt: TGTGCCAGCAGCTTAGCGGGACGAACCAGGGAGCTGTTTTTT

j_gene: TRBJ1-5
abundance: NA
v_gene: TRBV6-5
d_gene: TRBD1
CDR3aa: CASSSTGTGVWQPQHF
CDR3nt: TGTGCCAGCAGTTCAACTGGGACAGGGGTATGGCAGCCCCAGCATTTT

j_gene: TRBJ2-5
abundance: NA
v_gene: TRBV5-1
d_gene: NA
CDR3aa: CASSLGSTQETQYF
CDR3nt: TGCGCCAGCAGCTTGGGATCTACCCAAGAGACCCAGTACTTC

j_gene: TRBJ1-2
abundance: NA
v_gene: TRBV3-1/TRBV3-2
d_gene: NA
CDR3aa: CASSRQSFSYGYTF
CDR3nt: TGTGCCAGCAGCCGACAGTCTTTCTCCTATGGCTACACCTTC

j_gene: TRBJ1-1
abundance: NA
v_gene: TRBV19
d_gene: NA
CDR3aa: CASSIGRGTEAFF
CDR3nt: TGTGCCAGTAGTATCGGGCGGGGCACTGAAGCTTTCTTT